This TCR beta chain is drawn from a study of T cells after yellow fever vaccination. Study outcomes and limitations: The study re-detected most primary-vaccination clones after the booster (96% CD4, roughly 88% CD8). Researchers noted that a small share of clonotypes showed up in both CD4 and CD8 compartments. In FACS-sorted repertoires, abundant clonotypes from the bulk population could appear as contaminants.

Each CDR3 protein is one row after TCRdb ran MiXCR on the 5' RACE reads. The data show around 300,000 distinct CDR3 sequences, approximately 4% seen once. Only a few counts were recorded for this clonotype. Antigen unknown. The source was PBMCs, collected 5 days after the yellow fever booster vaccination. This receptor was identified in a man aged 18 to 29 who received the YFV17D yellow fever vaccine.

CDR3 nucleotides: TGTGCCAGCAGCCAAGGTGGGGGAGGAGTCTATGGCTACACCTTC. It yields the protein CASSQGGGGVYGYTF. This chain uses TRBV3-1 with TRBJ1-2; a possible D gene is TRBD1 (5 bases). The CDR3 runs to 15 residues. Germline CDR1 and CDR2: LGHDT and YNNKEL (reference sequence). V lost 1 base to trimming and J lost 4 bases, with 13 bases between them.